This entry describes one T cell receptor beta chain. Assay: immunoSEQ multiplex PCR; the TCRdb copy retains only in-frame clones and omits some. The sample has about 170,000 clones, over 80% seen once. The source of the sample is a study of blood T cell repertoires in COVID-19. CDR3 length: 15 amino acids. Germline assignment: CDR1 MNHEY and CDR2 SMNVEV (reference sequence). V lost 6 bases and J lost 7; bases outside the gene matches: 10. All enrollees were about 18 to 89 years old and from about two dozen US areas. The TCR was taken from a woman between 45 and 60 years old who had recovered from COVID-19. Sample: PBMCs or T cells enriched from blood (not recorded which). The rearrangement joins TRBV27 to TRBJ1-5; 9 bases align to TRBD1. The CDR3 region is CASRPGQGRGQPQHF. In DNA form, the CDR3 reads TGTGCCAGCAGGCCGGGACAGGGACGTGGGCAGCCCCAGCATTTT.